This T cell receptor (beta chain) was identified during a study of vaccination and CD4 T cells after COVID-19. Overall study: Cells were stimulated with overlapping spike peptides from SARS-CoV-2, HCoV-NL63, HCoV-OC43 and HCoV-229E.

Overall study findings and caveats: Among convalescent patients, a median approximately 90% of reactive clones emerged only after vaccination. In median terms, SARS-CoV-2-reactive clonotypes went from about 20 to 38, a nonsignificant rise.

Points on this clonotype: The antigen is not known.

This sample's treatment: approximately 9-day PBMC culture with coronavirus spike peptide pools or control peptides (ViraFEST assay). Unexposed donor CD4+ T cells predated the COVID-19 pandemic, collected 2011-2018. CD4+ T cells that had been cultured provided DNA sequenced with the Oncomine TCR Beta short-read assay. TCRdb redid the calling of the PCR reads with MiXCR, one entry per CDR3 protein. The table includes 5,000 to 6,000 distinct CDR3 sequences, under 40% detected once. CDR3 length: 17 residues. Germline lookup yields CDR1 MNHNS and CDR2 SASEGT. V trimming: 6 bases; J trimming: 2 bases; junction bases outside the gene matches: 16.

The chain links TRBV6-1 to TRBJ2-7, with 7 positions matching TRBD1. The TCR comes from a human donor in good health. The sequencing input was CD4+ T cells from blood, cultured in vitro. This CDR3 reads CASSSPRYRDRPYEQYF. The CDR3 DNA sequence: TGTGCCAGCAGCTCTCCACGCTACCGGGACAGACCCTACGAGCAGTACTTC.